Each of the 32 T cell receptor beta chains below was sequenced from the same sample in a study of blood T cell repertoires in COVID-19 (TCRdb year 2020). Libraries came from the immunoSEQ multiplex PCR assay. TCRdb took over this immuneACCESS table, retaining in-frame rearrangements with V and J assigned. Such tables are incomplete; in checked studies, under half of the missing clones stem from an unresolved V gene, and the remainder is unexplained. For this sample there are about 300,000 clones; more than 75% appear just once. The biggest ten clones account for around 1.6% of the sample. Sequenced material: peripheral blood. All receptors derive from a woman between 45 and 65 years old with acute or convalescent COVID-19.

The rearrangement uses TRBV10-3 and TRBJ2-7; no reliable D call. Trimming stripped 3 bases from V and 0 bases from J, with 12 bases between. This CDR3 contains 15 residues. CDR1 ENHRY and CDR2 SYGVKD come from the germline V gene. The CDR3 bases are TGTGCCATCAGTGATCTACCCATTTCCTCCTACGAGCAGTACTTC. Translating gives CAISDLPISSYEQYF.

The chain joins TRBV5-4 to TRBJ2-1; 12 bases map to TRBD2. The length of the CDR3 is 15 residues. Looked up from germline, CDR1 is SGHNT and CDR2 is YYREEE (reference sequence). The V and J ends lost 4 bases and 7 bases, in that order; junction bases with no gene match: 6. The CDR3 is CASSQRTSGENEQFF. CDR3 nucleotide sequence: TGTGCCAGCAGCCAAAGGACTAGCGGGGAGAATGAGCAGTTCTTC.

This clone was seen more than once but under ten times. This chain connects TRBV5-1 to TRBJ2-1, with D possibly matching TRBD2 (6 bases). The CDR3 covers 15 residues. The germline gives CDR1 SGHRS, CDR2 YFSETQ. Trimming shortened V by 5 bases and J by 0 bases, and 12 bases separated the two germline ends. Here the CDR3 DNA reads TGCGCCAGCAGGTTAGCGGAAAGCTCCTACAATGAGCAGTTCTTC. It translates to CASRLAESSYNEQFF.

The chain couples TRBV9 to TRBJ2-1; D is possibly TRBD1 (6 bases). Trimming shortened V by 2 bases and J by 6 bases, and 12 bases separated the two germline ends. The CDR3 contains 14 residues. CDR1 and CDR2 (germline): SGDLS, YYNGEE. In DNA, the CDR3 is TGTGCCAGCAGCGTTTCAGGACAGCTCAATGAGCAGTTCTTC. Its protein is CASSVSGQLNEQFF.

V gene TRBV5-1 combines with J gene TRBJ1-1; D call uncertain. Germline lookup yields CDR1 SGHRS and CDR2 YFSETQ. Trimming left V 0 bases short and J 7 bases short, with 13 bases between. The length of the CDR3 is 14 residues. CDR3 amino acids: CASSLAQVYNEAFF. CDR3 bases: TGCGCCAGCAGCTTGGCTCAGGTATATAATGAAGCTTTCTTT.

The V and J genes are TRBV7-2 and TRBJ2-7, with D possibly matching TRBD1 (5 bases). Germline V gives CDR1 SGHTA, CDR2 FQGNSA. Trimming left V 6 bases short and J 4 bases short, with 16 bases between. The CDR3 runs to 14 residues. The CDR3, as DNA: TGTGCCAGCAGTACCCAGGGCCTGGGGTACGAGCAGTACTTC. Translating it yields CASSTQGLGYEQYF.

This chain joins TRBV6-1 and TRBJ1-1; D call uncertain. Trimming took off 1 base at V and 2 bases at J, with 14 bases between the two ends. The CDR3 is made up of 16 amino acids. Germline V gene sequence: CDR1 MNHNS, CDR2 SASEGT. The CDR3 region is CASSEEPDNRNTEAFF. CDR3 bases: TGTGCCAGCAGTGAAGAGCCCGACAACAGAAACACTGAAGCTTTCTTT.

J is TRBJ1-1 and V is TRBV24-1, with D possibly being TRBD1 (5 bases). V dropped 4 bases and J dropped 1 base, with 12 bases sitting between them. Germline lookup yields CDR1 KGHDR and CDR2 SFDVKD. The CDR3 has 15 amino acids. The CDR3 spells CATSDPRQRNTEAFF. The CDR3 bases are TGTGCCACCAGTGACCCAAGACAGAGGAACACTGAAGCTTTCTTT.

The J gene is TRBJ1-2, the V gene TRBV6-2 or TRBV6-3; D is uncertain. V lost 4 bases and J lost 4, with 10 bases in between. Germline CDR1 and CDR2: MNHEY and SVGEGT. The CDR3 loop spans 13 amino acids. The CDR3 spells CASSSPVSYGYTF. The CDR3 DNA follows: TGTGCCAGCAGTTCGCCGGTTTCCTATGGCTACACCTTC.

This clone was recorded once. V and J are TRBV6-6 and TRBJ1-5, with 9 bases identical to TRBD1. The germline V gene encodes CDR1 MNHNY and CDR2 SVGAGI (reference sequence). V shed 5 bases and J 7 bases; nucleotides not matched to a gene: 3. The CDR3 runs 13 residues. The CDR3 is CASSGQGLQPQHF. The DNA of the CDR3 is TGTGCCAGCAGTGGACAGGGGCTGCAGCCCCAGCATTTT.

The chain has TRBV5-4 and TRBJ2-1, with D possibly TRBD2 on 6 matching bases. This CDR3 has 15 residues. Trimming took 0 bases from V and 3 from J, leaving 10 bases between them. Germline V gene data show CDR1 as SGHNT and CDR2 as YYREEE (reference sequence). In DNA, the CDR3 is TGTGCCAGCAGCTTGGTTTGGCGGGACTACAATGAGCAGTTCTTC. Protein: CASSLVWRDYNEQFF.

The CDR3 is CASSSLQGRSGNTIYF. The CDR3 bases are TGTGCCAGCAGCTCTCTACAGGGGCGCTCTGGAAACACCATATATTTT. The V and J genes are TRBV11-2 and TRBJ1-3, with 7 bases lining up with TRBD1. CDR3 length: 16 residues. Unmatched junction bases numbered 6, after V lost 4 bases and J lost 0 bases. CDR1 is SGHAT, CDR2 FQNNGV, per germline. Full variable domain (missing parts from reference TRBV11-2 and TRBJ1-3): EAGVAQSPRYKIIEKRQSVAFWCNPISGHATLYWYQQILGQGPKLLIQFQNNGVVDDSQLPKDRFSAERLKGVDSTLKIQPAKLEDSAVYLCASSSLQGRSGNTIYFGEGSWLTVV.

The rearrangement links TRBV12-1 to TRBJ1-1. TRBV12-1 is an annotated pseudogene. The CDR3 extends over 16 amino acids. The DNA for the CDR3 is TGTGCCAGCAGCATAAAAACCGGGGGGGATCGGACTGAAGCTTTCTTT. Encoded protein: CASSIKTGGDRTEAFF.

The rearrangement links TRBV6-5 to TRBJ2-3; D call uncertain. The CDR3 length is 12 residues. V shed 11 bases and J shed 6 bases, with 15 bases lying between them. CDR1 and CDR2 (germline): MNHEY, SVGAGI. The CDR3 protein is CAGGSRSDTQYF. The CDR3 DNA is TGTGCCGGCGGATCAAGGTCGGATACGCAGTATTTT.

In its sample, this clone was seen once. The chain is built from TRBV19 and TRBJ2-6; 7 bases map to TRBD1. CDR3 length: 20 residues. CDR1 and CDR2 from the germline V gene are LNHDA and SQIVND (reference sequence). Unmatched junction bases numbered 24, after V lost 10 bases and J lost 3 bases. CDR3 region: CATTTHQTGTENVGANVLTF. DNA of the CDR3: TGTGCCACAACGACGCATCAGACAGGGACAGAAAACGTTGGGGCCAACGTCCTGACTTTC.

This clone was seen only once. The V gene is TRBV6-6, the J gene TRBJ2-1; a weak D match, TRBD1 (7 bases). The V end lost 4 bases, the J end lost 5 bases, and 15 bases lay between the germline ends. The germline V gene has CDR1 MNHNY and CDR2 SVGAGI (reference sequence). CDR3 length equals 15 residues. This CDR3 is CASSFLGRGDNEQFF. The DNA of the CDR3 is TGTGCCAGCAGTTTTTTGGGCAGGGGGGACAATGAGCAGTTCTTC.

This clone was seen a single time. The chain has TRBV2 and TRBJ2-1; 14 bases match TRBD2. The CDR3 spans 16 residues. J gave up 3 bases and V 8 bases, and 6 bases lay outside the gene matches. The germline gives CDR1 SNHLY, CDR2 FYNNEI. CDR3 bases: TGTGCCAGCGGGGGACTAGCGGGAGTGGGCTACAATGAGCAGTTCTTC. It encodes CASGGLAGVGYNEQFF.

The chain is built from TRBV19 and TRBJ2-5; the D gene is possibly TRBD1 (5 bases). Trimming took 6 bases from V and 3 from J, leaving 14 bases between them. Per germline, CDR1 LNHDA and CDR2 SQIVND (reference sequence). The CDR3 sequence is 14 residues long. This CDR3 reads CASRPDKAKETQYF. In DNA form, the CDR3 reads TGTGCCAGTAGGCCGGACAAGGCCAAAGAGACCCAGTACTTC.

The chain couples TRBV19 to TRBJ2-2; D not resolved. Deletions cut 5 bases from V and 4 bases from J, with 5 bases between. Germline V gene data show CDR1 as LNHDA and CDR2 as SQIVND (reference sequence). CDR3 length: 12 residues. CDR3 in DNA: TGTGCCAGTAGTTCCCTCACCGGGGAGCTGTTTTTT. Amino acid sequence: CASSSLTGELFF.

The genes are TRBV18 and TRBJ1-2; 11 bases are a match to TRBD1. V was pared by 6 bases and J by 3 bases, with 6 bases of the junction left unmatched. CDR1 and CDR2 (germline): KGHSH, LQKENI. CDR3 length equals 15 residues. CDR3 sequence: CASSRGTGGDYGYTF. The CDR3 DNA reads as TGTGCCAGCTCCCGAGGGACAGGGGGAGACTATGGCTACACCTTC.

This chain joins TRBV5-1 and TRBJ1-1, with D hard to call. From germline, CDR1 is SGHRS and CDR2 YFSETQ. CDR3 length: 14 residues. V lost 1 base and J 5 bases, leaving 12 bases between the germline ends. The CDR3 nucleotides read TGCGCCAGCAGCTTGTTCGGAGCGGGTACTGAAGCTTTCTTT. This sequence encodes CASSLFGAGTEAFF.

This sequence joins TRBV14 and TRBJ2-7, with a weak D call TRBD2 (6 bases). V lost 4 bases, J lost 3 bases, and 7 bases lay in between. This CDR3 spans 12 amino acids. Germline V gene sequence: CDR1 SGHDN, CDR2 FVKESK. The CDR3 nucleotides read TGTGCCAGCAGCCCCGGGGGCTACGAGCAGTACTTC. Residues: CASSPGGYEQYF.

V usage is TRBV5-6 and J usage is TRBJ2-5; 7 bases fit TRBD1. This CDR3 is built from 13 residues. Germline CDR1 reads SGHDT; CDR2 reads YYEEEE. The trim removed 2 bases at V and 4 bases at J, leaving 2 bases unmatched. CDR3 protein: CASSLSGGETQYF. The CDR3 DNA is TGTGCCAGCAGCTTATCAGGGGGAGAGACCCAGTACTTC.

The CDR3 region is CASSLGTSGFYEQYF. The CDR3, as DNA: TGTGCCAGCAGCCTGGGGACTAGCGGGTTCTACGAGCAGTACTTC. The chain has TRBV7-3 and TRBJ2-7; TRBD2 aligns across 12 bases. The germline V gene encodes CDR1 SGHTA and CDR2 FQGTGA. The CDR3 runs to 15 residues. J was trimmed by 3 bases and V by 5 bases; bases with no gene match: 5.

The chain employs TRBV6-6 and TRBJ2-1; 9 bases match TRBD2. Trimming at V came to 6 bases and at J to 2 bases, leaving 5 bases not matched to a gene. This CDR3 is 15 amino acids long. Germline values: CDR1 MNHNY, CDR2 SVGAGI (reference sequence). The CDR3 region is CASSRSGGAYNEQFF. CDR3 sequence (DNA): TGTGCCAGCAGCCGTAGCGGGGGTGCCTACAATGAGCAGTTCTTC.

The V and J genes are TRBV6-5 and TRBJ2-7, with 9 bases lining up with TRBD1. The ends lost 8 bases at V and 4 bases at J; junction bases unmatched: 9. Germline CDR1 MNHEY, CDR2 SVGAGI. The CDR3 has 14 amino acids. CDR3 loop: CASGHDRGMYEQYF. The DNA of the CDR3 is TGTGCCAGCGGCCATGACAGGGGGATGTACGAGCAGTACTTC.

This clone was observed many times. V is TRBV30 and J is TRBJ1-2; 7 bases are shared with TRBD1. Germline lookup yields CDR1 GTSNPN and CDR2 SVGIG (reference sequence). The CDR3 has 11 amino acids. J gave up 10 bases and V 3 bases, and 5 bases lay outside the gene matches. The DNA for the CDR3 is TGTGCCTGGAGAGAAACAGGGGCCTACACCTTC. As protein: CAWRETGAYTF.

The CDR3 region has the DNA TGCGCCAGCAGCGGACTAGCGCTGGAGACCCAGTACTTC. Its translation is CASSGLALETQYF. V usage is TRBV5-1 and J usage is TRBJ2-5; 9 nucleotides align to TRBD2. The V gene end was trimmed by 4 bases and the J gene end by 5 bases; junction bases not matched to a gene: 3. Germline CDR1 reads SGHRS; CDR2 reads YFSETQ. The CDR3 sequence is 13 residues long.

The chain recombines TRBV7-8 with TRBJ2-7; D not resolved. Trimming took 5 bases from V and 4 from J, leaving 21 bases between them. Germline V gives CDR1 SGHVS, CDR2 FQNEAQ. This CDR3 has 16 amino acids. CDR3 sequence reads: CASSPRPRNLLYEQYF. The CDR3 DNA reads TGTGCCAGCAGCCCCCGCCCCAGGAATCTTCTGTACGAGCAGTACTTC.

V gene TRBV30 combines with J gene TRBJ2-3, with 12 bases lining up with TRBD2. Losses at the gene ends were 2 bases for V and 2 bases for J; bases not matched to a gene: 5. CDR3 length: 16 residues. The germline V gene has CDR1 GTSNPN and CDR2 SVGIG (reference sequence). The CDR3: CAWSPGLAGLTDTQYF. Written as DNA, the CDR3 is TGTGCCTGGAGTCCGGGACTAGCGGGCCTCACAGATACGCAGTATTTT.

The count of this clone is one. The chain joins TRBV24-1 to TRBJ1-2, with a tentative D call TRBD1 (6 bases). The length of the CDR3 is 13 residues. Germline values: CDR1 KGHDR, CDR2 SFDVKD. V was cut by 1 base and J by 8 bases, with 10 bases left in between. In nucleotides, the CDR3 is TGTGCCACCAGTGATTTTAAGGGGGTAGGCTACACCTTC. This codes for CATSDFKGVGYTF.

The chain carries TRBV7-8 and TRBJ1-5, with 7 positions matching TRBD1. After removal of 6 bases from V and 5 bases from J, the junction contained 7 bases not matched to a gene. Germline CDR1 and CDR2: SGHVS and FQNEAQ. This CDR3 is built from 14 residues. The CDR3 DNA reads as TGTGCCAGCAGTGCGGGACAGATTTATCAGCCCCAGCATTTT. Translated: CASSAGQIYQPQHF.